This passage covers 28 T cell receptor beta chains from one sample sequenced in a study of blood T cell repertoires in COVID-19. Profiled with immunoSEQ multiplex PCR; TCRdb holds only in-frame clones, not every one. The data show some 250,000 clones, with 70% to 90% seen just once and more than 2.5% held by the top ten. Material: peripheral blood. These receptors were obtained from a young woman who had recovered from COVID-19.

The rearrangement uses TRBV7-2 and TRBJ2-4; 9 bases are shared with TRBD1. CDR1 is SGHTA and CDR2 is FQGNSA in the germline V gene. Trimming at V came to 5 bases and at J to 6 bases, leaving 5 bases not matched to a gene. CDR3 length: 14 residues. CDR3 sequence (DNA): TGTGCCAGCAGCCAACAGGGGGCGGGAAACATTCAGTACTTC. Translated: CASSQQGAGNIQYF.

Only a few counts were recorded for this clone. Here the CDR3 DNA reads TGTGCCAGCAGCGTAGGCGCTGACAATGAGCAGTTCTTC. Protein product: CASSVGADNEQFF. This chain uses TRBV9 with TRBJ2-1; D not certain. Per germline, CDR1 SGDLS and CDR2 YYNGEE. Trimming cost V 0 bases and J 5 bases, with 6 bases left between them. The CDR3 runs to 13 residues. The whole variable domain, filled in from reference TRBV9 and TRBJ2-1, reads DSGVTQTPKHLITATGQRVTLRCSPRSGDLSVYWYQQSLDQGLQFLIQYYNGEERAKGNILERFSAQQFPDLHSELNLSSLELGDSALYFCASSVGADNEQFFGPGTRLTVL.

This chain uses TRBV11-2 with TRBJ2-7, with 8 bases fitting TRBD1. With V trimmed by 5 bases and J by 1 base, 10 bases remained unmatched. The germline gives CDR1 SGHAT, CDR2 FQNNGV. The CDR3 extends over 16 amino acids. In DNA, the CDR3 is TGTGCCAGCAGCCTTAATCAGGGGGCCGTGTCCTACGAGCAGTACTTC. This gives the protein CASSLNQGAVSYEQYF.

This chain links TRBV10-2 with TRBJ2-5, with 7 bases identical to TRBD1. The CDR3 spans 15 residues. The J segment lost 1 base and the V segment lost 11 bases, leaving 13 bases of the junction unmatched. Germline V gene lookup returns CDR1 WSHSY and CDR2 SAAADI. CDR3 amino acids: CAAGTDYFSQETQYF. CDR3 in DNA: TGCGCCGCCGGGACAGACTATTTCTCCCAAGAGACCCAGTACTTC.

The gene calls are TRBV5-1 and TRBJ1-3, with D perhaps matching TRBD1 (6 bases). The CDR3 runs 17 residues. The ends were cut back, 4 bases at V and 2 bases at J, with 19 bases in the middle. Germline V gives CDR1 SGHRS, CDR2 YFSETQ. The CDR3 region is CASSHLSRDTPGNTIYF. The CDR3 coding sequence is TGCGCCAGCAGCCACCTGTCCCGGGACACCCCTGGAAACACCATATATTTT.

The rearrangement uses TRBV27 and TRBJ2-7; possible D gene TRBD2, 6 bases. The CDR3 runs 11 residues. In germline, CDR1 is MNHEY, CDR2 SMNVEV (reference sequence). V dropped 3 bases and J dropped 6 bases, with 6 bases sitting between them. The CDR3 protein is CASSFGGEQYF. The CDR3 DNA reads as TGTGCCAGCAGTTTCGGGGGCGAGCAGTACTTC.

This clone has only one observation. The V and J genes are TRBV25-1 and TRBJ1-4, with D perhaps TRBD1 (5 bases). Germline V gives CDR1 MGHDK, CDR2 SYGVNS. This CDR3 region has 16 residues. The V gene lost 5 bases and the J gene lost 6 bases, with 19 bases spanning the gap. CDR3 sequence (DNA): TGTGCCAGCAGTACCCTGGGGCGGAGTGCGTATGAAAAACTGTTTTTT. It encodes CASSTLGRSAYEKLFF.

Here the CDR3 DNA reads TGTGCCAGCAGTTCCCGGGGTAGCGGGGGGGTCTCCTACAATGAGCAGTTCTTC. Its translation is CASSSRGSGGVSYNEQFF. V and J are TRBV7-2 and TRBJ2-1; 11 nucleotides agree with TRBD2. Germline CDR1 is SGHTA and CDR2 is FQGNSA. J gave up 0 bases and V 6 bases, and 10 bases lay outside the gene matches. The CDR3 loop spans 18 amino acids.

The chain links TRBV6-1 to TRBJ2-5, with TRBD2 matching 10 bases. V lost 3 bases to trimming and J lost 4 bases; unmatched junction nucleotides: 5. CDR1 is MNHNS and CDR2 is SASEGT in the germline V gene. The CDR3 covers 15 residues. CDR3 DNA: TGTGCCAGCAGTGATCTAGCGGGGGCAGGAGAGACCCAGTACTTC. It is translated as CASSDLAGAGETQYF.

This clone was seen more than once but under ten times. V usage is TRBV10-3 and J usage is TRBJ2-7; D ambiguous. V was shortened by 3 bases and J by 3 bases, with 3 bases between the two germline ends. The germline V gene has CDR1 ENHRY and CDR2 SYGVKD. The CDR3 is 11 residues long. The CDR3 nucleotides are TGTGCCATCAGTGACGGCTACGAGCAGTACTTC. Protein product: CAISDGYEQYF.

This clone was seen once. CDR3 protein: CASSPGLAGGRYEQYF. The DNA of the CDR3 is TGTGCCAGCTCACCGGGGCTAGCGGGGGGTCGCTACGAGCAGTACTTC. The chain uses TRBV18 and TRBJ2-7; 11 nucleotides align to TRBD2. This CDR3 region has 16 residues. The V and J ends lost 3 bases and 3 bases, in that order; junction bases with no gene match: 7. The germline V gene has CDR1 KGHSH and CDR2 LQKENI. The whole variable domain, remainder taken from reference TRBV18 and TRBJ2-7, is NAGVMQNPRHLVRRRGQEARLRCSPMKGHSHVYWYRQLPEEGLKFMVYLQKENIIDESGMPKERFSAEFPKEGPSILRIQQVVRGDSAAYFCASSPGLAGGRYEQYFGPGTRLTVT.

This chain connects TRBV4-1 to TRBJ2-7, with D unresolved. The germline V and J ends were trimmed by 1 base and 4 bases, with 11 bases remaining between them. Germline-derived CDR1 and CDR2 are MGHRA and YSYEKL. This CDR3 is built from 14 residues. CDR3 amino acids: CASSQVGREYEQYF. The CDR3 DNA reads as TGCGCCAGCAGCCAAGTTGGGCGCGAGTACGAGCAGTACTTC.

J is TRBJ1-1 and V is TRBV12-3 or TRBV12-4, with 8 positions matching TRBD1. The CDR3 length is 13 residues. V gave up 2 bases and J gave up 10 bases; unmatched junction bases: 6. CDR3 protein: CASSLRQGAIAFF. The DNA of the CDR3 is TGTGCCAGCAGTTTACGTCAGGGGGCGATAGCTTTCTTT.

This clone showed up just a few times. The V and J genes are TRBV6-5 and TRBJ1-1; 8 bases agree with TRBD1. J lost 4 bases, V lost 6 bases, and 4 bases had no gene match. This CDR3 contains 13 residues. CDR1 is MNHEY and CDR2 is SVGAGI in the germline V gene. This chain's CDR3 is CASRDRAPTEAFF. CDR3 bases: TGTGCCAGCAGGGACAGGGCTCCCACTGAAGCTTTCTTT.

The CDR3 bases are TGTGCCAGCAGTCTACTCACCAGCACAGATACGCAGTATTTT. It yields the protein CASSLLTSTDTQYF. The genes are TRBV2 and TRBJ2-3, with D hard to call. The V gene lost 5 bases and the J gene lost 0 bases, with 9 bases spanning the gap. CDR1 and CDR2 from the germline V gene are SNHLY and FYNNEI. There are 14 residues in the CDR3.

The chain links TRBV19 to TRBJ1-2, with 7 nucleotides matching TRBD1. Germline assignment: CDR1 LNHDA and CDR2 SQIVND (reference sequence). CDR3 length: 12 amino acids. V gave up 3 bases and J gave up 8 bases; unmatched junction bases: 3. The CDR3 here is CASSMTGLGYTF. CDR3 bases: TGTGCCAGTAGTATGACAGGGCTCGGCTACACCTTC.

The V and J genes are TRBV10-3 and TRBJ1-6, with D possibly matching TRBD1 (5 bases). This CDR3 has 11 residues. CDR1 is ENHRY, CDR2 SYGVKD, per germline. The germline V and J ends were trimmed by 6 bases and 14 bases, with 11 bases remaining between them. CDR3 bases: TGTGCCATCAGCCGGGGGTTCTCCCTCCACTTT. This translates into CAISRGFSLHF.

A single count supports this clone. V is TRBV9 and J is TRBJ2-2; perhaps TRBD1 as D (5 bases). The CDR3 extends over 15 amino acids. Germline V gene data show CDR1 as SGDLS and CDR2 as YYNGEE. Trimming removed 2 bases from V and 6 bases from J, with 14 bases in between. Here the CDR3 DNA reads TGTGCCAGCAGCGTTCAAGGGGCTGGGGCCGGGGAGCTGTTTTTT. Translating it yields CASSVQGAGAGELFF. Together with reference TRBV9 and TRBJ2-2, the CDR3 gives the full variable domain: DSGVTQTPKHLITATGQRVTLRCSPRSGDLSVYWYQQSLDQGLQFLIQYYNGEERAKGNILERFSAQQFPDLHSELNLSSLELGDSALYFCASSVQGAGAGELFFGEGSRLTVL.

This chain links TRBV2 with TRBJ2-7, with D perhaps TRBD2 (6 bases). The ends were cut back, 2 bases at V and 2 bases at J, with 16 bases in the middle. Germline V CDR1 and CDR2: SNHLY, FYNNEI. The CDR3 contains 16 residues. CDR3 sequence reads: CASSEMPAGITYEQYF. The CDR3 DNA reads TGTGCCAGCAGTGAAATGCCCGCGGGGATTACCTACGAGCAGTACTTC.

The chain's CDR3 is CASSWSRETQYF. The CDR3, as DNA: TGCGCCAGCAGCTGGAGTAGGGAGACCCAGTACTTC. The V and J genes are TRBV5-1 and TRBJ2-5; no firm D call. V was pared by 3 bases and J by 5 bases, with 8 bases between. The germline V gene has CDR1 SGHRS and CDR2 YFSETQ. This CDR3 contains 12 residues.

This chain connects TRBV11-2 to TRBJ2-3, with a tentative D call TRBD2 (6 bases). With 4 bases removed from V and 6 bases from J, the gap between germline ends came to 11 bases. The length of the CDR3 is 13 residues. Germline-derived CDR1 and CDR2 are SGHAT and FQNNGV. CDR3 amino acids: CASSSLATDTQYF. The DNA of the CDR3 is TGTGCCAGCAGCTCTCTAGCGACCGATACGCAGTATTTT.

V and J are TRBV7-9 and TRBJ2-2; 7 positions match TRBD1. This CDR3 is built from 16 residues. The V segment lost 7 bases and the J segment 2 bases; nucleotides outside the gene matches: 10. The V gene's germline CDR1 is SEHNR and CDR2 FQNEAQ (reference sequence). DNA of the CDR3: TGTGCCAGCAACCTTTTTGTAGGGGGCAACACCGGGGAGCTGTTTTTT. Amino acid sequence: CASNLFVGGNTGELFF.

The CDR3 DNA is TGTGCCAGCAGTTTAAGGTGGCAGGCCTACGAGCAGTACTTC. Translating gives CASSLRWQAYEQYF. The chain has TRBV27 and TRBJ2-7; D is unresolved. V was shortened by 2 bases and J by 2 bases, with 10 bases between the two germline ends. Germline values: CDR1 MNHEY, CDR2 SMNVEV (reference sequence). The CDR3 sequence is 14 residues long.

This chain joins TRBV10-3 and TRBJ1-1; 9 bases are shared with TRBD1. The germline V gene encodes CDR1 ENHRY and CDR2 SYGVKD. The CDR3 has 15 residues. Unmatched junction bases numbered 4, after V lost 2 bases and J lost 3 bases. CDR3 nucleotides: TGTGCCATCAGTGAGGTTGGACAGGGGTACACTGAAGCTTTCTTT. It translates to CAISEVGQGYTEAFF.

J is TRBJ1-1 and V is TRBV19; the D is unclear. Germline loops: CDR1 LNHDA, CDR2 SQIVND (reference sequence). V was clipped by 6 bases and J by 7 bases, with 12 bases between them. The CDR3 has 12 amino acids. CDR3 amino acids: CASRTDWNEAFF. The CDR3, as DNA: TGTGCCAGTAGGACTGATTGGAATGAAGCTTTCTTT.

The chain links TRBV2 to TRBJ1-1; a possible D gene is TRBD1 (5 bases). The CDR3 contains 13 residues. Germline V gives CDR1 SNHLY, CDR2 FYNNEI. The V end lost 6 bases, the J end lost 1 base, and 9 bases lay between the germline ends. CDR3 in DNA: TGTGCCAGCAGGGCCCAGGGGAACACTGAAGCTTTCTTT. Translating it yields CASRAQGNTEAFF.

The V gene is TRBV25-1, the J gene TRBJ1-5, with D unresolved. CDR1 MGHDK and CDR2 SYGVNS come from the germline V gene. The V gene lost 2 bases and the J gene lost 7 bases, with 18 bases spanning the gap. This CDR3 has 16 residues. The CDR3 DNA reads TGTGCCAGCAGTGAAAACAACGGGAGGTTATCCCAGCCCCAGCATTTT. Translation: CASSENNGRLSQPQHF.

The CDR3 loop is CSVYLTTLAGELFF. CDR3 bases: TGCAGCGTTTACCTAACCACGTTGGCCGGGGAGCTGTTTTTT. The J gene is TRBJ2-2, the V gene TRBV29-1; the D is unclear. V shed 5 bases and J shed 6 bases, with 16 bases lying between them. The CDR3 runs to 14 residues. Per germline, CDR1 SQVTM and CDR2 ANQGSEA.